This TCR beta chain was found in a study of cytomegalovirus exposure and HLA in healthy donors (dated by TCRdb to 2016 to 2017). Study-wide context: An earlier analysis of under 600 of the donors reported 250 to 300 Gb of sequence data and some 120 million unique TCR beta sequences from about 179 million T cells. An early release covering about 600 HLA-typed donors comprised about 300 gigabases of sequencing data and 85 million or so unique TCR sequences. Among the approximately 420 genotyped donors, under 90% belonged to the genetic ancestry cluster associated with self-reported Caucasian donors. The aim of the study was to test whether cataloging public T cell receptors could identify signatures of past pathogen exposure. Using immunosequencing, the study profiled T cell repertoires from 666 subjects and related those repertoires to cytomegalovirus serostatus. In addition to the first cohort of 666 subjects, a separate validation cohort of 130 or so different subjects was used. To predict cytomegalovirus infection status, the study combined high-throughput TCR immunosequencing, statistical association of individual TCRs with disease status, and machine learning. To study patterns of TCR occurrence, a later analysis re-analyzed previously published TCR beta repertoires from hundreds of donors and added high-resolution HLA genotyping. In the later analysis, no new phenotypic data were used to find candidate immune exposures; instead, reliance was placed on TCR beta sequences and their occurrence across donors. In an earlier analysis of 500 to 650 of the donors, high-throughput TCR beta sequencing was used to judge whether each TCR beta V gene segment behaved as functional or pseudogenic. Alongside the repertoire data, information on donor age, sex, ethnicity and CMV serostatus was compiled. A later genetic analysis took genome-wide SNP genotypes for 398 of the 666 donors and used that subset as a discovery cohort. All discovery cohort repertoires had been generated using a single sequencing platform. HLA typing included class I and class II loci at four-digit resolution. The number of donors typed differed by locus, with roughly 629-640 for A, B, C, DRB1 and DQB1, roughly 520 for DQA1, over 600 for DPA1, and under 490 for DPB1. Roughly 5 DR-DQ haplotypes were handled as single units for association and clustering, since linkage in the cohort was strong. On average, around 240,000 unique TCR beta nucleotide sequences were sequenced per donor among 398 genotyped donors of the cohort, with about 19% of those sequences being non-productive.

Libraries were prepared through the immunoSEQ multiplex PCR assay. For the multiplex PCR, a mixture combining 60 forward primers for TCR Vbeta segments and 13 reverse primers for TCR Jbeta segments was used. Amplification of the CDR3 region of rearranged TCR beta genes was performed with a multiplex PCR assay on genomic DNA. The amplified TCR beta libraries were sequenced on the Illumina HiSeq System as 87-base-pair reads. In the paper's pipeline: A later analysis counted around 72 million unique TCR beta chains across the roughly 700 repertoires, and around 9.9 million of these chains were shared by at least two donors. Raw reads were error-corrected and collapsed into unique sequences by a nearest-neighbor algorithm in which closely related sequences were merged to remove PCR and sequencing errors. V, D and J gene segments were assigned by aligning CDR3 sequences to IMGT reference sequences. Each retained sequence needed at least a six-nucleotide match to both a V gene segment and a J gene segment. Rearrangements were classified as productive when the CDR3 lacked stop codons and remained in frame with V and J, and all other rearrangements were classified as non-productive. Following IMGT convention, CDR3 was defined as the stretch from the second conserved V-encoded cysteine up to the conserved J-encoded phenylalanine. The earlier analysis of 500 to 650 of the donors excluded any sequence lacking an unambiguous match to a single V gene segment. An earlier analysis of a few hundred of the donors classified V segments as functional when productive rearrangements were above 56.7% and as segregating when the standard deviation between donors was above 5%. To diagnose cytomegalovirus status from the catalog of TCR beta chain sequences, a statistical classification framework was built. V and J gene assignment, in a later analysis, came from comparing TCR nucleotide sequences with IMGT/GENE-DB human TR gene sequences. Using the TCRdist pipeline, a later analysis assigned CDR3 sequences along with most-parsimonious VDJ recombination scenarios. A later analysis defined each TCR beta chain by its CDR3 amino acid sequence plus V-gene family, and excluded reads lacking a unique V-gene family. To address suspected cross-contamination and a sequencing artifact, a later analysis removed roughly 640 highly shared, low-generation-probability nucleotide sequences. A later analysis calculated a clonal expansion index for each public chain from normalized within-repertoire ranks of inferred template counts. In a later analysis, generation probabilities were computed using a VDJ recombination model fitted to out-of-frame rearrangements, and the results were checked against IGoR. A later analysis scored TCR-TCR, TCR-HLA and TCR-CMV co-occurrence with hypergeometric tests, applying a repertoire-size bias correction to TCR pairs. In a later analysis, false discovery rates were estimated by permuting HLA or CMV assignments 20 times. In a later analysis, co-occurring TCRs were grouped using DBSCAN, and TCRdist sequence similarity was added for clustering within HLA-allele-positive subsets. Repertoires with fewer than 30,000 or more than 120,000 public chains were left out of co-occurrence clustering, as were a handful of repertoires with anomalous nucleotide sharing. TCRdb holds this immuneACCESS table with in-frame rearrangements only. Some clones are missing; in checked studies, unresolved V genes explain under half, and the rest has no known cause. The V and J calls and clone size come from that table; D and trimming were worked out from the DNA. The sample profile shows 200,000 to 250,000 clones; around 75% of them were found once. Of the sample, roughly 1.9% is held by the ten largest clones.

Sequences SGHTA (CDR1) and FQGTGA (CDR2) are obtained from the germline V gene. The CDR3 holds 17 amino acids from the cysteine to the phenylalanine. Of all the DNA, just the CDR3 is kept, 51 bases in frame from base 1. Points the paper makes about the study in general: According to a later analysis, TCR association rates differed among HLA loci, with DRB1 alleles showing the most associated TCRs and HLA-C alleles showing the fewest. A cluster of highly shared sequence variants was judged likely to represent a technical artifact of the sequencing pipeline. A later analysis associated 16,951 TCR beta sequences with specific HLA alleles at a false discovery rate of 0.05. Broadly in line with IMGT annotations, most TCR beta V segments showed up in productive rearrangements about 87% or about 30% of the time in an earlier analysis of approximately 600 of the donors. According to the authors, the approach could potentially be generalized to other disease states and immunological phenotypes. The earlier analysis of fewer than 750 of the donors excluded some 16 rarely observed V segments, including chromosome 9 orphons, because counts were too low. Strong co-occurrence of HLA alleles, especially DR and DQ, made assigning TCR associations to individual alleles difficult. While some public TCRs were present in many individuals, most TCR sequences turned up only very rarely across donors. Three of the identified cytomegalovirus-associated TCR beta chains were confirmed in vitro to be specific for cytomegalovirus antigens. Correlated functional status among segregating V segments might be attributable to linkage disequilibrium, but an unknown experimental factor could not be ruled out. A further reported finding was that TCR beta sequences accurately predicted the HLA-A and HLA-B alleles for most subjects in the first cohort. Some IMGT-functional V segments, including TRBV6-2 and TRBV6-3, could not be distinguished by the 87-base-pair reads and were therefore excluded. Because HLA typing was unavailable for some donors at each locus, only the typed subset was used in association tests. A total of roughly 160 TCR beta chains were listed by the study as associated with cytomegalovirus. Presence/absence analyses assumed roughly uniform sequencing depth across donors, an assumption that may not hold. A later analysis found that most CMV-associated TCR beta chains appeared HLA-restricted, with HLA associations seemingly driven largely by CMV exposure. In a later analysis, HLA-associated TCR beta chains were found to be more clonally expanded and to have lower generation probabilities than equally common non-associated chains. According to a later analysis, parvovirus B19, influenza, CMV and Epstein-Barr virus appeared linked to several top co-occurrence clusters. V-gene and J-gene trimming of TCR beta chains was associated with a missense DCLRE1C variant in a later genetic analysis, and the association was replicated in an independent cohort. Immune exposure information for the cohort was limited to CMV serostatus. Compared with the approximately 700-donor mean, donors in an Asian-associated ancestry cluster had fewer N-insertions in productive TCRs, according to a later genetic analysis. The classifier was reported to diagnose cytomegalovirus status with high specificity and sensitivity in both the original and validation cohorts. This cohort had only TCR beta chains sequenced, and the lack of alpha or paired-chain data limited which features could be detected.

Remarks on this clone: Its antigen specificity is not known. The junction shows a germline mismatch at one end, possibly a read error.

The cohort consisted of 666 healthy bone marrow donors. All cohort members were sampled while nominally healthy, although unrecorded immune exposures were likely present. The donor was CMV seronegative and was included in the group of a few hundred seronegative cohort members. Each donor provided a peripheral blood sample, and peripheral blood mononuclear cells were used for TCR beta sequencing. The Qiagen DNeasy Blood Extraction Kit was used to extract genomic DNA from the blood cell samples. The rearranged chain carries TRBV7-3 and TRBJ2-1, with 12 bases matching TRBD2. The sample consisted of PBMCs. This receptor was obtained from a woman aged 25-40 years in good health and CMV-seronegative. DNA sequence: TGTTCCAGCAGCTTGCCGGGACTAGCGGGCAAAGACAATGAGCAGTTCTTC. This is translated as CSSSLPGLAGKDNEQFF.